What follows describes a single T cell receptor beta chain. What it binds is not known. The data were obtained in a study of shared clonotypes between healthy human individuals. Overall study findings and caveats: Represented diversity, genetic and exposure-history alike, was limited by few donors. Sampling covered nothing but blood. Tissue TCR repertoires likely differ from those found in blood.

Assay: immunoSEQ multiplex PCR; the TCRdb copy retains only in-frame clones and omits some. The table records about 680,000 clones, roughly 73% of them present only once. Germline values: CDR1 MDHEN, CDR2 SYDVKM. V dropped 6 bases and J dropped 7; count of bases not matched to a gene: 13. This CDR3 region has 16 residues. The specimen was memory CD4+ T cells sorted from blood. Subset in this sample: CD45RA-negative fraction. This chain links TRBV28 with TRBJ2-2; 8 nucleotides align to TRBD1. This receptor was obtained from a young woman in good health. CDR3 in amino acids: CASSRSQGAWGGELFF. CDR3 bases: TGTGCCAGCAGCCGAAGTCAGGGGGCTTGGGGCGGGGAGCTGTTTTTT.